The T cell receptor beta chain described here comes from a study of spatial heterogeneity in lung cancer. Documented time point: blood at routine non-recurrence follow-up after resection. Deletions cut 6 bases from V and 1 base from J, with 15 bases between. The V gene's germline CDR1 is SNHLY and CDR2 FYNNEI. The CDR3 has 15 amino acids. TCRdb ran MiXCR on the 5' RACE reads and lists one entry per CDR3 protein. The data show about 87,000 distinct CDR3 sequences, around 19% seen once. The chain joins TRBV2 to TRBJ1-1; TRBD1 is a possible D gene (6 bases). The receptor was derived from a male donor with early-stage non-small cell lung cancer. Sequences were derived from PBMCs, sampled at follow-up. The CDR3 bases are TGTGCCAGCAGCCCACAGACAGGAGAGAACACTGAAGCTTTCTTT. The encoded protein is CASSPQTGENTEAFF.